The 18 T cell receptor beta chains presented below share a single source sample, sequenced in a study of blood T cell repertoires in COVID-19. Profiled with immunoSEQ multiplex PCR; TCRdb holds only in-frame clones, not every one. The sample lists over 200,000 clones; 88% were seen once. Sequencing was done on a sample of peripheral blood. The receptors were sampled from a woman aged 40 to 49 who had recovered from COVID-19.

The V call is TRBV19, the J call TRBJ2-6, with 10 nucleotides matching TRBD1. The junction had 7 bases not matched to a gene; V was cut back by 7 bases and J by 1 base. The CDR3 has 17 residues. Per the germline V gene, CDR1 is LNHDA and CDR2 is SQIVND (reference sequence). CDR3 bases: TGTGCCAGTAATGGGGGACAGGGGATGTCTGGGGCCAACGTCCTGACTTTC. Its protein is CASNGGQGMSGANVLTF.

The V and J genes are TRBV9 and TRBJ2-5, with TRBD2 as a possible D gene (7 bases). Trimming cost V 3 bases and J 1 base, with 10 bases left between them. CDR1 and CDR2 from the germline V gene are SGDLS and YYNGEE. There are 14 residues in the CDR3. The CDR3 region has the DNA TGTGCCAGCAGCGAGGGGGGGGCCCAAGAGACCCAGTACTTC. It translates to CASSEGGAQETQYF.

This sequence joins TRBV5-1 and TRBJ2-5; possibly TRBD2 for D (6 bases). Germline assignment: CDR1 SGHRS and CDR2 YFSETQ. CDR3 length: 16 amino acids. The germline V and J ends were trimmed by 0 bases and 2 bases, with 14 bases remaining between them. The CDR3 coding sequence is TGCGCCAGCAGCTTGGGTACTAGCCTGGGGCAAGAGACCCAGTACTTC. This gives the protein CASSLGTSLGQETQYF.

The chain joins TRBV6-5 to TRBJ1-4; TRBD1 might be the D (5 bases). The CDR3 runs to 14 residues. Trimming took off 7 bases at V and 6 bases at J, with 15 bases between the two ends. Germline CDR1 MNHEY, CDR2 SVGAGI. The CDR3 sequence: CASIDGGGDEKLFF. In DNA form, the CDR3 reads TGTGCCAGCATCGACGGGGGGGGAGATGAAAAACTGTTTTTT.

The chain links TRBV7-9 to TRBJ1-4; D gene unclear. The CDR3 totals 14 residues. The V end was cut by 3 bases, the J end by 3 bases, with 8 bases between. The germline CDR1 and CDR2 sequences are SEHNR and FQNEAQ (reference sequence). This CDR3 is CASSFGKANEKLFF. As DNA, the CDR3 is TGTGCCAGCAGCTTCGGGAAAGCTAATGAAAAACTGTTTTTT.

The genes are TRBV18 and TRBJ2-1; possible D gene TRBD2, 5 bases. The CDR3 spans 12 residues. Germline V gene lookup returns CDR1 KGHSH and CDR2 LQKENI. The V and J ends lost 2 bases and 12 bases respectively, with 11 bases between them. CDR3 loop: CASSPGSFGQFF. The DNA of the CDR3 is TGTGCCAGCTCACCAGGGAGTTTCGGGCAGTTCTTC. Supplemented by reference TRBV18 and TRBJ2-1, the full variable domain reads NAGVMQNPRHLVRRRGQEARLRCSPMKGHSHVYWYRQLPEEGLKFMVYLQKENIIDESGMPKERFSAEFPKEGPSILRIQQVVRGDSAAYFCASSPGSFGQFFGPGTRLTVL.

This chain joins TRBV7-3 and TRBJ2-1; 9 bases line up with TRBD2. The CDR3 extends over 14 amino acids. V lost 0 bases to trimming and J lost 12 bases; unmatched junction nucleotides: 6. The germline CDR1 and CDR2 sequences are SGHTA and FQGTGA. CDR3 region: CASSLTGREGRQFF. CDR3 nucleotides: TGTGCCAGCAGCTTAACTGGGCGGGAGGGCCGGCAGTTCTTC.

The chain has TRBV24-1 and TRBJ1-5, with TRBD1 as a possible D gene (5 bases). Trimming took off 2 bases at V and 2 bases at J, with 12 bases between the two ends. The germline gives CDR1 KGHDR, CDR2 SFDVKD. This CDR3 is 16 amino acids long. This chain's CDR3 is CATSDSRGEGNQPQHF. The DNA of the CDR3 is TGTGCCACCAGTGATTCTAGGGGCGAGGGCAATCAGCCCCAGCATTTT.

The V gene is TRBV7-2, the J gene TRBJ1-2; D call uncertain. The CDR3 covers 14 residues. The germline CDR1 and CDR2 sequences are SGHTA and FQGNSA. V lost 5 bases and J lost 1, with 11 bases in between. The CDR3 region has the DNA TGTGCCAGCAGCCCCGGAGGGAGTAACTATGGCTACACCTTC. Its protein product is CASSPGGSNYGYTF.

The V call is TRBV29-1, the J call TRBJ2-4; the match to TRBD2 covers 9 bases. Germline CDR1 SQVTM, CDR2 ANQGSEA. CDR3 length: 15 amino acids. With 6 bases clipped from V and 3 bases from J, the junction kept 9 bases outside the gene matches. The chain's CDR3 is CSVGGREGGKNIQYF. The DNA for the CDR3 is TGCAGCGTCGGTGGGCGGGAGGGCGGCAAAAACATTCAGTACTTC.

This clone showed up just once. The V gene is TRBV7-9, the J gene TRBJ1-3; D is possibly TRBD1 (6 bases). This CDR3 spans 15 amino acids. Looked up from germline, CDR1 is SEHNR and CDR2 is FQNEAQ (reference sequence). The V end lost 11 bases, the J end lost 0 bases, and 17 bases lay between the germline ends. The CDR3, as DNA: TGTGCCTCCGGGCAGGGGATACTCTCTGGAAACACCATATATTTT. It specifies CASGQGILSGNTIYF.

The genes are TRBV7-9 and TRBJ1-5; D not resolved. Germline CDR1 is SEHNR and CDR2 is FQNEAQ (reference sequence). Trimming removed 5 bases from V and 1 base from J, with 9 bases in between. The CDR3 is made up of 14 amino acids. The CDR3 nucleotides read TGTGCCAGCAGCCAAACAGAAAGCAATCAGCCCCAGCATTTT. Translated, it gives CASSQTESNQPQHF.

The genes are TRBV5-5 and TRBJ1-5; possibly TRBD1 for D (5 bases). CDR1 is SGHKS and CDR2 is YYEKEE in the germline V gene (reference sequence). V was shortened by 6 bases and J by 5 bases, with 18 bases between the two germline ends. This CDR3 comprises 15 residues. CDR3 coding DNA: TGTGCCAGCACCCCCTTCGGGGCGGGGGATCAGCCCCAGCATTTT. Translated, it gives CASTPFGAGDQPQHF. The full variable domain, its missing parts supplied by reference TRBV5-5 and TRBJ1-5, is DAGVTQSPTHLIKTRGQQVTLRCSPISGHKSVSWYQQVLGQGPQFIFQYYEKEERGRGNFPDRFSARQFPNYSSELNVNALLLGDSALYLCASTPFGAGDQPQHFGDGTRLSIL.

The CDR3 sequence: CASSTLWGDYGYTF. As DNA, the CDR3 is TGTGCCAGCAGCACCCTCTGGGGGGACTATGGCTACACCTTC. The chain joins TRBV11-2 to TRBJ1-2, with a possible D match to TRBD1 (5 bases). This CDR3 has 14 amino acids. The V end lost 5 bases, the J end lost 3 bases, and 13 bases lay between the germline ends. Germline lookup yields CDR1 SGHAT and CDR2 FQNNGV. Filled out from reference TRBV11-2 and TRBJ1-2, the complete variable domain reads EAGVAQSPRYKIIEKRQSVAFWCNPISGHATLYWYQQILGQGPKLLIQFQNNGVVDDSQLPKDRFSAERLKGVDSTLKIQPAKLEDSAVYLCASSTLWGDYGYTFGSGTRLTVV.

This clone showed up just a few times. The chain is built from TRBV7-8 and TRBJ1-1; possible D gene TRBD1, 5 bases. The V and J ends lost 0 bases and 7 bases respectively, with 15 bases between them. CDR3 length equals 15 residues. The V gene's germline CDR1 is SGHVS and CDR2 FQNEAQ. CDR3 residues: CASSLAGGMGLEAFF. For the CDR3, the DNA is TGTGCCAGCAGCTTAGCCGGGGGAATGGGCCTTGAAGCTTTCTTT.

The V call is TRBV7-2, the J call TRBJ2-2, with D tentatively TRBD1 (8 bases). CDR1 SGHTA and CDR2 FQGNSA come from the germline V gene. The V end lost 5 bases, the J end lost 4 bases, and 14 bases lay between the germline ends. This CDR3 region has 15 residues. CDR3 bases: TGTGCCAGCAGCCCACAGGGGGGGGTCACCGGGGAGCTGTTTTTT. It encodes CASSPQGGVTGELFF.

The genes are TRBV29-1 and TRBJ2-2; TRBD2 agrees at 10 bases. Per the germline V gene, CDR1 is SQVTM and CDR2 is ANQGSEA. The CDR3 is 15 amino acids. Losses at the gene ends were 4 bases for V and 4 bases for J; bases not matched to a gene: 6. The CDR3 DNA is TGCAGCGTTGTAGCGGGAGGAGGGCGCACCGGGGAGCTGTTTTTT. This codes for CSVVAGGGRTGELFF.

CDR3 nucleotides: TGCGCCAGCAGCCGCGGACAGAACTATGGCTACACCTTC. It encodes CASSRGQNYGYTF. The chain joins TRBV5-1 to TRBJ1-2; TRBD1 might be the D (6 bases). The CDR3 runs to 13 residues. CDR1 and CDR2 (germline): SGHRS, YFSETQ. The germline V and J ends were trimmed by 4 bases and 2 bases, with 9 bases remaining between them.